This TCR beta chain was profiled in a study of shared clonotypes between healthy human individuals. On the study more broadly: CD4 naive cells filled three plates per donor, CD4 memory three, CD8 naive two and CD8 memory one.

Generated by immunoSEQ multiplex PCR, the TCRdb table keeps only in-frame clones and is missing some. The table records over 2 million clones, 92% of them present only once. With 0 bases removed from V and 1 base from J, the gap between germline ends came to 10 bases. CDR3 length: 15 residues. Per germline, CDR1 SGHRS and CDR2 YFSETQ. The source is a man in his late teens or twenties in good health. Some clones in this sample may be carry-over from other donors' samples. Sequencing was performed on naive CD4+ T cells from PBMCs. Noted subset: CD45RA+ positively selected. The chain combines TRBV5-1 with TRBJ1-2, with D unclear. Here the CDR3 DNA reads TGCGCCAGCAGCTTGGGGTCAACTTTTAACTATGGCTACACCTTC. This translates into CASSLGSTFNYGYTF.